This T cell receptor (beta chain) was sequenced in a study of cytomegalovirus exposure and HLA in healthy donors. General observations from the study: Common viral pathogens (according to a later analysis) appeared linked to several of the most significant clusters. TCR beta chains associated with HLA were, in a later analysis, more clonally expanded than equally common others. Altogether, about 160 TCR beta chains were recorded as cytomegalovirus-associated.

PCR involved 60 Vbeta and 13 Jbeta primers. The data were produced by immunoSEQ multiplex PCR, yet TCRdb's version contains in-frame clones alone and is incomplete. The data show 120,000 or so clones, 17% seen once. Points on this clone: Antigen specificity is unknown.

The source of this sequence is a female donor in good health and CMV-seropositive. Sequenced input: PBMCs.

As DNA, the CDR3 is TGTGCCAGCAGGCGACTAGCGGGGAGCACAGATACGCAGTATTTT. Protein product: CASRRLAGSTDTQYF. The genes are TRBV6-6 and TRBJ2-3; TRBD2 aligns across 11 bases. Germline V gene data show CDR1 as MNHNY and CDR2 as SVGAGI (reference sequence). The CDR3 has 15 amino acids. V lost 6 bases and J lost 0; bases outside the gene matches: 2.